This is a list of T cell receptor beta chains from one sample in a study of response to subunit inactivated influenza vaccine. Each CDR3 protein is one row after TCRdb ran MiXCR on the RT-PCR reads. Here the sample spans more than 450,000 distinct CDR3 sequences, around 11% being singletons. These data also featured in a second study, about T cells expressing NK-cell markers.

The sample here was PBMCs from blood, taken on the day of vaccination. Receptors originate from a man aged 50 to 59 who received an inactivated influenza vaccine. Both conserved end residues are part of each CDR3. Each record gives: CDR3 protein, CDR3 DNA, D gene, J gene, clone size, V gene. A D gene is named only where the DNA matches it firmly. Some rows mark clone size as missing; the rest say once, few, many or name a class of expanded clone.

CDR3 protein: CASSLNQGPYEQYF
CDR3 DNA: TGTGCCAGCAGCTTGAATCAGGGACCCTACGAGCAGTACTTC
D gene: -
J gene: TRBJ2-7
clone size: few
V gene: TRBV5-5

CDR3 protein: CASSQGGGAVDTQYF
CDR3 DNA: TGTGCCAGCAGCCAAGGCGGGGGGGCTGTAGATACGCAGTATTTT
D gene: TRBD2
J gene: TRBJ2-3
clone size: -
V gene: TRBV3-1

CDR3 protein: CASSLDGRYYEQYF
CDR3 DNA: TGTGCCAGCAGCTTAGATGGACGGTACTACGAGCAGTACTTC
D gene: -
J gene: TRBJ2-7
clone size: -
V gene: TRBV11-2

CDR3 protein: CASSLGDRVLTEAFF
CDR3 DNA: TGTGCCAGCAGTTTAGGGGACAGGGTACTCACTGAAGCTTTCTTT
D gene: TRBD1
J gene: TRBJ1-1
clone size: -
V gene: TRBV28

CDR3 protein: CAASRDGNNQPQHF
CDR3 DNA: TGTGCCGCCAGCAGGGACGGGAACAATCAGCCCCAGCATTTT
D gene: -
J gene: TRBJ1-5
clone size: few
V gene: TRBV30

CDR3 protein: CASSFGGTGDTGELFF
CDR3 DNA: TGTGCCAGCAGTTTTGGAGGGACAGGGGACACCGGGGAGCTGTTTTTT
D gene: TRBD1
J gene: TRBJ2-2
clone size: few
V gene: TRBV12-3/TRBV12-4

CDR3 protein: CASGVGTTGYEQYF
CDR3 DNA: TGCGCCAGCGGGGTGGGGACGACCGGGTACGAGCAGTACTTC
D gene: -
J gene: TRBJ2-7
clone size: few
V gene: TRBV5-1

CDR3 protein: CSAATGPAETQYF
CDR3 DNA: TGCAGTGCCGCAACAGGGCCAGCGGAGACCCAGTACTTC
D gene: -
J gene: TRBJ2-5
clone size: -
V gene: TRBV20-1

CDR3 protein: CASSQDRTGGVYYEQYF
CDR3 DNA: TGTGCCAGCAGCCAAGATCGGACAGGGGGAGTATACTACGAGCAGTACTTC
D gene: TRBD1
J gene: TRBJ2-7
clone size: -
V gene: TRBV4-2

CDR3 protein: CATSEGRGATEAFF
CDR3 DNA: TGTGCCACCAGTGAAGGGCGAGGGGCCACTGAAGCTTTCTTT
D gene: -
J gene: TRBJ1-1
clone size: -
V gene: TRBV24-1

CDR3 protein: CASSQGPRTHEQYF
CDR3 DNA: TGCGCCAGCAGCCAAGGACCCCGGACCCACGAGCAGTACTTC
D gene: -
J gene: TRBJ2-7
clone size: -
V gene: TRBV4-1

CDR3 protein: CASSLGGGHGTEAFF
CDR3 DNA: TGTGCCAGCAGTTTGGGCGGGGGGCATGGGACTGAAGCTTTCTTT
D gene: -
J gene: TRBJ1-1
clone size: many
V gene: TRBV12-3/TRBV12-4

CDR3 protein: CASSQGLGGGAGETQYF
CDR3 DNA: TGTGCCAGCAGCCAAGGGCTGGGAGGGGGGGCAGGAGAGACCCAGTACTTC
D gene: -
J gene: TRBJ2-5
clone size: -
V gene: TRBV4-2

CDR3 protein: CASSRWSGELFF
CDR3 DNA: TGTGCCAGTAGTAGGTGGTCCGGGGAGCTGTTTTTT
D gene: -
J gene: TRBJ2-2
clone size: many
V gene: TRBV19

CDR3 protein: CASSSRGTGDEQFF
CDR3 DNA: TGTGCCAGCAGCTCGCGTGGGACAGGTGATGAGCAGTTCTTC
D gene: TRBD1
J gene: TRBJ2-1
clone size: few
V gene: TRBV7-2

CDR3 protein: CASSPNNEQFF
CDR3 DNA: TGCGCCAGCAGCCCTAACAATGAGCAGTTCTTC
D gene: -
J gene: TRBJ2-1
clone size: many
V gene: TRBV5-1

CDR3 protein: CASSLGTDNQPQHF
CDR3 DNA: TGTGCCAGCAGCTTAGGGACAGATAATCAGCCCCAGCATTTT
D gene: TRBD1
J gene: TRBJ1-5
clone size: many
V gene: TRBV12-3/TRBV12-4

CDR3 protein: CASRPGGARRDEQFF
CDR3 DNA: TGTGCCAGCAGACCTGGCGGGGCCCGAAGGGATGAGCAGTTCTTC
D gene: -
J gene: TRBJ2-1
clone size: -
V gene: TRBV12-3/TRBV12-4

CDR3 protein: CAISESQGGYGYTF
CDR3 DNA: TGTGCCATCAGTGAGTCGCAGGGGGGCTATGGCTACACCTTC
D gene: TRBD1
J gene: TRBJ1-2
clone size: few
V gene: TRBV10-3

CDR3 protein: CAISPRVGTGELFF
CDR3 DNA: TGTGCCATCAGCCCCAGGGTGGGCACCGGGGAGCTGTTTTTT
D gene: -
J gene: TRBJ2-2
clone size: many
V gene: TRBV10-3

CDR3 protein: CASSLAGSRTSPYNEQFF
CDR3 DNA: TGCGCCAGCAGCTTGGCCGGGTCTCGGACTAGCCCCTACAATGAGCAGTTCTTC
D gene: TRBD2
J gene: TRBJ2-1
clone size: -
V gene: TRBV5-1

CDR3 protein: CASRGTGAEQYF
CDR3 DNA: TGTGCCAGCAGGGGGACGGGAGCCGAGCAGTACTTC
D gene: -
J gene: TRBJ2-7
clone size: few
V gene: TRBV2

CDR3 protein: CSAGTGLQQFF
CDR3 DNA: TGCAGTGCTGGGACCGGACTCCAGCAGTTCTTC
D gene: -
J gene: TRBJ2-1
clone size: few
V gene: TRBV20-1

CDR3 protein: CASSLRGAAGEQFF
CDR3 DNA: TGTGCCAGCAGCTTAAGAGGCGCGGCGGGCGAGCAGTTCTTC
D gene: -
J gene: TRBJ2-1
clone size: -
V gene: TRBV7-2

CDR3 protein: CASSKHDRADSPLHF
CDR3 DNA: TGTGCCAGCAGCAAGCATGACAGAGCAGATTCACCCCTCCACTTT
D gene: -
J gene: TRBJ1-6
clone size: few
V gene: TRBV16

CDR3 protein: CASSFPGQGYNEQFF
CDR3 DNA: TGTGCCAGCAGCTTCCCGGGACAGGGCTACAATGAGCAGTTCTTC
D gene: TRBD1
J gene: TRBJ2-1
clone size: -
V gene: TRBV7-2

CDR3 protein: CASSQDRGIVNEQYF
CDR3 DNA: TGTGCCAGCAGCCAAGACCGGGGAATCGTTAACGAGCAGTACTTC
D gene: -
J gene: TRBJ2-7
clone size: few
V gene: TRBV3-1

CDR3 protein: CASSSGLASTDTQYF
CDR3 DNA: TGCGCCAGCAGCTCGGGACTAGCGAGCACAGATACGCAGTATTTT
D gene: TRBD2
J gene: TRBJ2-3
clone size: many
V gene: TRBV5-1

CDR3 protein: CSASRPSYNEQFF
CDR3 DNA: TGCAGTGCTAGCAGGCCCTCCTACAATGAGCAGTTCTTC
D gene: -
J gene: TRBJ2-1
clone size: few
V gene: TRBV20-1

CDR3 protein: CAWGQAGTQYF
CDR3 DNA: TGTGCCTGGGGACAAGCAGGAACGCAGTATTTT
D gene: -
J gene: TRBJ2-3
clone size: many
V gene: TRBV30

CDR3 protein: CASSQVWSSGNTIYF
CDR3 DNA: TGTGCCAGCAGCCAAGTCTGGAGCTCTGGAAACACCATATATTTT
D gene: -
J gene: TRBJ1-3
clone size: -
V gene: TRBV4-2

CDR3 protein: CASRNRGTDTQYF
CDR3 DNA: TGTGCCAGCAGAAACCGGGGCACAGATACGCAGTATTTT
D gene: -
J gene: TRBJ2-3
clone size: -
V gene: TRBV12-3/TRBV12-4

CDR3 protein: CASSQYEGGSAQYF
CDR3 DNA: TGCGCCAGCAGCCAATATGAGGGTGGCTCGGCCCAGTACTTC
D gene: -
J gene: TRBJ2-5
clone size: -
V gene: TRBV4-3

CDR3 protein: CASSLLDNEQFF
CDR3 DNA: TGTGCCAGCAGTTTGTTGGACAATGAGCAGTTCTTC
D gene: -
J gene: TRBJ2-1
clone size: many
V gene: TRBV12-3/TRBV12-4

CDR3 protein: CSATGEGRGEQFF
CDR3 DNA: TGCAGTGCTACGGGGGAGGGTCGAGGTGAGCAGTTCTTC
D gene: TRBD2
J gene: TRBJ2-1
clone size: few
V gene: TRBV20-1

CDR3 protein: CASSIDPGNYYEQYF
CDR3 DNA: TGTGCCAGCAGCATAGACCCCGGGAACTACTACGAGCAGTACTTC
D gene: -
J gene: TRBJ2-7
clone size: few
V gene: TRBV7-2

CDR3 protein: CASSQGGDHNQPQHF
CDR3 DNA: TGTGCCAGCAGCCAAGGAGGGGACCACAATCAGCCCCAGCATTTT
D gene: -
J gene: TRBJ1-5
clone size: few
V gene: TRBV4-2

CDR3 protein: CASSSIRGAETQYF
CDR3 DNA: TGTGCCAGCAGTTCTATTCGGGGGGCAGAGACCCAGTACTTC
D gene: -
J gene: TRBJ2-5
clone size: many
V gene: TRBV27

CDR3 protein: CSRERDGTDTQYF
CDR3 DNA: TGCAGTCGTGAGCGAGACGGCACAGATACGCAGTATTTT
D gene: -
J gene: TRBJ2-3
clone size: -
V gene: TRBV20-1

CDR3 protein: CASSSGLSRTDTQYF
CDR3 DNA: TGTGCCAGCAGTTCGGGACTATCGAGGACAGATACGCAGTATTTT
D gene: TRBD2
J gene: TRBJ2-3
clone size: -
V gene: TRBV12-3/TRBV12-4

CDR3 protein: CATRSGQVSYNEQFF
CDR3 DNA: TGTGCCACCCGAAGCGGACAGGTCTCCTACAATGAGCAGTTCTTC
D gene: TRBD1
J gene: TRBJ2-1
clone size: -
V gene: TRBV15

CDR3 protein: CASSLLDTGTDTQYF
CDR3 DNA: TGCGCCAGCAGCTTGCTGGACACCGGCACAGATACGCAGTATTTT
D gene: -
J gene: TRBJ2-3
clone size: few
V gene: TRBV5-1